This entry describes one TCR beta chain. Antigen: not known. This sequence may be a read error, since a much larger clone differs from it by one base. This sample is drawn from a study of T cell repertoires in cytomegalovirus infection. Study as a whole: Well-studied HLA-B-restricted epitopes and recently identified HLA-C-restricted epitopes of CMV were both used in the study. It can be stated that public TCR beta signatures indicated CMV infection as well as a matching HLA type. General study results and limits: Carriage of CMV together with the relevant HLA was identifiable through cumulative public TCR beta family frequency.

One entry per CDR3 protein, called by TCRdb with MiXCR from the reads. Found here are tens of thousands of distinct CDR3 sequences, roughly 18% of them singletons; the top ten hold about 55%. This TCR was recovered from a human donor in good health (CMV status not recorded). Some clones in this sample may be carry-over from other donors' samples. Sequenced material: CD8+ T cells from cultured PBMCs, taken from culture after CMV antigen stimulation.

The CDR3 reads CASQVGGYNNQPQHF. For the CDR3, the DNA is TGTGCCAGCCAGGTAGGAGGATATAACAATCAGCCCCAGCATTTT. This chain links TRBV28 with TRBJ1-5, with D hard to call. Trimming removed 8 bases at V and 3 bases at J, with 17 bases between. The CDR3 spans 15 residues. Per germline, CDR1 MDHEN and CDR2 SYDVKM.